The clone carrying this TCR beta chain showed up just a few times. Its antigen remains unidentified. This sample stems from a study of T cell repertoires in cytomegalovirus infection. Overall study context: It was recently identified HLA-C-restricted and well-studied HLA-B-restricted CMV epitopes that the study used. Matching HLA type, along with CMV infection, was indicated by public TCR beta signatures. Study observations and caveats: What dominated the ex vivo response were HLA-C-restricted CMV-specific TCR beta clonotypes. Cumulative frequency (of public TCR beta family members) identified carriers of CMV plus the relevant HLA.

TCRdb used MiXCR to reprocess the reads, holding one entry per CDR3 protein. The sample carries some 590,000 distinct CDR3 sequences, over 35% recorded once. CDR1 and CDR2 from the germline V gene are SGHTA and FQGNSA. The CDR3 runs 13 residues. V was clipped by 2 bases and J by 7 bases, with 12 bases between them. This rearrangement joins TRBV7-2 to TRBJ2-7; tentatively, D is TRBD1 (5 bases). The sequence came from a human donor in good health (CMV status not recorded). Some clones in this sample may be carry-over from other donors' samples. Sequencing used cultured PBMCs, obtained from culture after CMV antigen stimulation. The CDR3 coding sequence is TGTGCCAGCAGCTTAAACAGGATGCGGGAGCAGTACTTC. Residues: CASSLNRMREQYF.